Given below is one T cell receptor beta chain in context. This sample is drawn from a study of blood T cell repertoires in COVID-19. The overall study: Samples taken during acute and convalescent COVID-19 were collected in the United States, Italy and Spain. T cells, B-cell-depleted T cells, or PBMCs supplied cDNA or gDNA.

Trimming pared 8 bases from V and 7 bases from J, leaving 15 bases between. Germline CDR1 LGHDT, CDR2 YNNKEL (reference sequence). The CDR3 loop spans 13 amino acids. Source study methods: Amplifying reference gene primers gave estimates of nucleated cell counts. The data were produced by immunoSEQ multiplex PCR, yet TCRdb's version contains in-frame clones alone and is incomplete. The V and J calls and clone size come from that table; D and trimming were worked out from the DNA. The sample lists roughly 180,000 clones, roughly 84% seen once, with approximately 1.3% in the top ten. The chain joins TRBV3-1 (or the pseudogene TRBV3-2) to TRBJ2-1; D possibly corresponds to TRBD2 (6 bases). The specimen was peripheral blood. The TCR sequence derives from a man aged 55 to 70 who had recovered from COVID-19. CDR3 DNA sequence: TGTGCCAGCGCCCGGGGGTTGGGGAATGAGCAGTTCTTC. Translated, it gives CASARGLGNEQFF.